This record covers a single TCR beta chain. The sample originates from a study of T cell responses to AZD1222 COVID-19 vaccine. V lost 2 bases, J lost 0 bases, and 27 bases lay in between. The length of the CDR3 is 21 residues. Germline V gene data show CDR1 as SGHTA and CDR2 as FQGTGA. Assay: immunoSEQ multiplex PCR; the TCRdb copy retains only in-frame clones and omits some. The table lists about 150,000 clones, about 90% of them singletons, with 5.5% in the top ten. The sequenced sample was peripheral blood, obtained on day 0 of MenACWY control vaccination. The origin of this receptor is an adult in good health. The gene calls are TRBV7-3 and TRBJ2-3; D perhaps matches TRBD2 (5 bases). CDR3 nucleotides: TGTGCCAGCAGCTTAGGGTGCGCGCCTAGGCTGAGGGAAAACAGCACAGATACGCAGTATTTT. Its translation is CASSLGCAPRLRENSTDTQYF.